This T cell receptor beta chain is drawn from a study of shared clonotypes between healthy human individuals. Clones were read by immunoSEQ multiplex PCR, and TCRdb kept only the in-frame ones, dropping some. Of 1.5 million to 2.5 million clones detected, approximately 94% appear once; the ten largest clones hold 0.9% to 1.5%. CDR1 is SSHAT and CDR2 is FNYEAQ in the germline V gene (reference sequence). The CDR3 spans 14 residues. About this clone: A read error may account for a junction end that differs from germline.

Cells designated naive CD8 were CD45RO-negative and were positively selected for CCR7, with terminally differentiated effector memory CD45RA+ cells excluded. Every one of the donors was a Caucasian adult that lived in Nashville, Tennessee. The chain recombines TRBV7-7 with TRBJ2-7; TRBD1 matches at 11 bases. The sample comprised naive CD8+ T cells sorted from blood. The receptor's source is a man younger than 35 in good health. CDR3: CASSAGDRGYEQYF. Written as DNA, the CDR3 is TGTGCTAGCAGCGCAGGGGACAGGGGGTACGAGCAGTACTTC.